Listed here is a single TCR beta chain. What this receptor recognizes is not known. It has no much larger one-base neighbor in the sample; base qualities were not kept. This sample was taken from a study of human T cells and chemical hapten exposure (dated by TCRdb to the early 2020s). General notes on the study: For sensitization, 2% DPC in acetone was applied to a 2 cm by 2 cm area of upper inner arm skin. Throughout the roughly 25-week study period, patients were also given weekly therapeutic DPC doses on the scalp. Blood samples were taken from patients before sensitization (week 0) and at 2, 6 and about 24 weeks after DPC sensitization. Alopecia areata with under or over 50% scalp involvement, alopecia totalis and alopecia universalis were represented in the patient cohort, which was mostly female. Twenty-nine alopecia patients provided blood for TCR sequencing at one to four time points (pre-sensitization, 2, 6 and 24 weeks). Patch testing was done on the upper back using Finn chambers containing 0.01% DPC, and results were scored after 6 days according to International Contact Dermatitis Research Group standards. Libraries were pooled for sequencing, and variation in per-sample TCR yields was attributed mainly to small differences in library volumes within the pool. In alopecia patients, the study followed how the peripheral blood TCR repertoire changed in vivo over primary and secondary sensitization to diphenylcyclopropenone (DPC), a hapten. Study-wide findings and limitations: After repeated subsampling, the strength of the expansion versus patch-test correlation and the threshold at which it became significant changed. Patch test score was positively correlated with the number of PT1 expanded TCRs, with significance at thresholds 8, 16 and 32 but not at 4. Because every patient had alopecia, a presumed autoimmune disease, the patients' immune response might differ from that of healthy individuals. Significantly more large CDR3 similarity clusters were formed by expanded TCRs than by pre-sensitization or healthy control sets, consistent with antigen-driven responses. No change with DPC sensitization was found in the number of TCRs above 1 in 1000 frequency, and no evidence of global repertoire structure alterations was found.

V loses 6 bases of germline sequence and J loses 7 bases, and the interval between the two ends is 15 bases. The CDR3 runs 13 residues from the cysteine to the phenylalanine. Only the CDR3 portion is preserved as DNA: 39 bases, with reading frame beginning at the first base. The library came from RACE. The instrument given in TCRdb is NextSeq 500. During library preparation, unique molecular identifiers were attached to individual cDNA molecules so that TCRs could be counted in a quantitative, reproducible way. Each blood RNA sample was used to sequence both TCR alpha and TCR beta chains. The published analysis was carried out like this. The median number of TCRs per sample was around 100,000, ranging from 23,224 to 690,600. The Decombinator software suite was used to annotate the V, J and CDR3 of the TCR reads. For PS versus PT1 abundance plots, all samples were subsampled to the same number of TCRs (28,000). Expanded TCRs were defined as absent before sensitization and observed at least eight times at the 2-week time point. Using fastp trimming at Q25 and MiXCR clonotype assembly, TCRdb reanalyzed the public sequencing data and kept in-frame beta chains. Each CDR3 protein appears once, grouped with its most common genes and DNA. These V and J calls rely on TCRdb rather than the paper's analysis. This sample comprises around 300,000 distinct CDR3 sequences, around 7% of them detected only once. The ten most abundant clones make up 8% to 9% of the sample.

The time point label, read with the paper, signifies: patch test 1, 2 weeks after DPC sensitization. The treatment or condition label here, explained by the study, means: therapeutic diphenylcyclopropenone sensitization with weekly scalp DPC. At each patch-test visit, blood was drawn before the patch test was applied. Patients were considered eligible if aged 18 to 70, diagnosed with alopecia and deemed suitable for DPC therapy, and patients were excluded if pregnant. Total RNA was extracted from unfractionated whole blood that had been collected in Tempus Blood RNA tubes. The rearranged segments are TRBV12-3 or TRBV12-4 and TRBJ1-1; the D gene lacks a confident call. Here the sequenced sample was whole blood, taken in connection with sensitization to the hapten diphenylcyclopropenone (DPC). The origin of this receptor is a woman in her late teens or twenties with alopecia areata. Some clones in this sample may be carry-over from other donors' samples. The CDR3 loop reads CASRLHGVREAFF. In nucleotides, the sequence is TGTGCCAGCAGGCTCCACGGGGTCCGTGAAGCTTTCTTT.